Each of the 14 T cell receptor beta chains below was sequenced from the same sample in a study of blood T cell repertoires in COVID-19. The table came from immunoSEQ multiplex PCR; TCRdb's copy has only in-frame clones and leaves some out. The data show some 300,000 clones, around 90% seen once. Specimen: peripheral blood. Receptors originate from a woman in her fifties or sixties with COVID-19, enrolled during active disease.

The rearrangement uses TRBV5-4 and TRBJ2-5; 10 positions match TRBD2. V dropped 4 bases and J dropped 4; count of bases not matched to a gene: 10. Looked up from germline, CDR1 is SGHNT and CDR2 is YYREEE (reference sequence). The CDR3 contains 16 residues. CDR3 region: CASSTFSGRRAETQYF. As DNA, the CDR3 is TGTGCCAGCAGCACCTTTAGCGGGAGGCGGGCAGAGACCCAGTACTTC.

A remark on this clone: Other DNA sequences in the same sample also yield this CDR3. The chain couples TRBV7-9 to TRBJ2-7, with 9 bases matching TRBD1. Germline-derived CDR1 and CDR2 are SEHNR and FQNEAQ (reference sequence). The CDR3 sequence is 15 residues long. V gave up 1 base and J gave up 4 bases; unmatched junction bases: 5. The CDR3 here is CASSLVGTGSYEQYF. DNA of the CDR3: TGTGCCAGCAGCTTAGTAGGGACAGGGTCTTACGAGCAGTACTTC.

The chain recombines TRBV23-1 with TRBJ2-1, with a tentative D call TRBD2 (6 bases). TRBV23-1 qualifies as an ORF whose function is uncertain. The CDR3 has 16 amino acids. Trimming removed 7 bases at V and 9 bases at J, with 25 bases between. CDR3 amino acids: CASTPPLVAASCEQFF. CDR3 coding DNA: TGCGCCAGCACCCCGCCTTTGGTAGCGGCGTCGTGTGAGCAGTTCTTC.

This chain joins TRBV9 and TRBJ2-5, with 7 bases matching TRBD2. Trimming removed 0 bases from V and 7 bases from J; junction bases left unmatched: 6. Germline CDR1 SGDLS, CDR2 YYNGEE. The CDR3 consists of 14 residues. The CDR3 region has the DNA TGTGCCAGCAGCGTAGATGCGGGGGATGGGACCCAGTACTTC. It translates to CASSVDAGDGTQYF.

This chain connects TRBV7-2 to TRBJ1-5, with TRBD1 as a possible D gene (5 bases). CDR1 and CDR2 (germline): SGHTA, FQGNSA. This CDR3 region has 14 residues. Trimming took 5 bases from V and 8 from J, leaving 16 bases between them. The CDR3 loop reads CASSINQGSEPQHF. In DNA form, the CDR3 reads TGTGCCAGCAGCATAAATCAGGGATCGGAGCCCCAGCATTTT.

The CDR3 DNA sequence: TGTGCCAGCAGTCATGACACTTCCTATGGCTACACCTTC. Amino acid sequence: CASSHDTSYGYTF. The chain couples TRBV12-3 or TRBV12-4 to TRBJ1-2; D ambiguous. V gave up 5 bases and J gave up 4 bases, with 11 bases separating them. The CDR3 runs 13 residues.

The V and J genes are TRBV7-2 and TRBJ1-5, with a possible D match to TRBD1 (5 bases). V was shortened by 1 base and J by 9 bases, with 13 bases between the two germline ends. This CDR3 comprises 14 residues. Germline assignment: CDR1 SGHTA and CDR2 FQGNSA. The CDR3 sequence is CASSLVARQGPQHF. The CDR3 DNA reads TGTGCCAGCAGCTTAGTAGCCAGGCAGGGGCCCCAGCATTTT.

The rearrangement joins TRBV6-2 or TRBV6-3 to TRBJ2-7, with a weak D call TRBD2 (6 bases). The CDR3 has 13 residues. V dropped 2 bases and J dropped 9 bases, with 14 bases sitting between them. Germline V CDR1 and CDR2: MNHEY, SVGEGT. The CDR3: CASSYNTSPGQYF. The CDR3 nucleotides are TGTGCCAGCAGTTACAATACTAGCCCGGGGCAGTACTTC.

CDR3 sequence: CSVDRGLYNEQFF. In DNA, the CDR3 is TGCAGCGTTGACAGGGGCCTCTACAATGAGCAGTTCTTC. This sequence joins TRBV29-1 and TRBJ2-1, with D possibly matching TRBD1 (6 bases). This CDR3 contains 13 residues. Per the germline V gene, CDR1 is SQVTM and CDR2 is ANQGSEA. V was cut by 3 bases and J by 3 bases, with 9 bases left in between.

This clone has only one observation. This CDR3 is CASGGGQLGETQYF. The DNA for the CDR3 is TGTGCTAGTGGTGGCGGACAGTTAGGGGAGACCCAGTACTTC. This rearrangement joins TRBV12-5 to TRBJ2-5; D might be TRBD1 (6 bases). V was trimmed by 5 bases and J by 5 bases, leaving 15 bases between them. This CDR3 is built from 14 residues. CDR1 is LGHNT, CDR2 FRNRAP, per germline.

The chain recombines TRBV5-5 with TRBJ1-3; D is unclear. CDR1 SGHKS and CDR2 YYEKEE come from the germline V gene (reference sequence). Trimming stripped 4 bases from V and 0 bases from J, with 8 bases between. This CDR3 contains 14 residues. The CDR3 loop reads CASSPEPSGNTIYF. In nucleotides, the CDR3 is TGTGCCAGCAGCCCAGAACCCTCTGGAAACACCATATATTTT.

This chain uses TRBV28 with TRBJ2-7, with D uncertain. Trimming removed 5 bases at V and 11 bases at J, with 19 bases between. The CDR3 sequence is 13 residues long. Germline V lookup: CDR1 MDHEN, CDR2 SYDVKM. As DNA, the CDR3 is TGTGCCAGCAGTAACCTCGGTGAGAACGGAGAGTACTTC. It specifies CASSNLGENGEYF.

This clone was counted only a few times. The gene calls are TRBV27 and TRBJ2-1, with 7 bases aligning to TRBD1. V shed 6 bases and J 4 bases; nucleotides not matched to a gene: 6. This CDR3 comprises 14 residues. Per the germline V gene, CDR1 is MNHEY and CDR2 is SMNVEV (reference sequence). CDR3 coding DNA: TGTGCCAGCAGGGACGGGGACAGATACAATGAGCAGTTCTTC. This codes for CASRDGDRYNEQFF.

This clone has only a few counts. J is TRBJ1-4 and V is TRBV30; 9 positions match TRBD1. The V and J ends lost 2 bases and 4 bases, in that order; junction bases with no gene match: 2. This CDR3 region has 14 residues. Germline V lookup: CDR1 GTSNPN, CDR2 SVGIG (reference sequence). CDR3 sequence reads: CAWSKDRGNEKLFF. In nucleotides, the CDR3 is TGTGCCTGGAGTAAGGACAGGGGTAATGAAAAACTGTTTTTT. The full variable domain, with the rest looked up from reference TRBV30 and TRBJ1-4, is SQTIHQWPATLVQPVGSPLSLECTVEGTSNPNLYWYRQAAGRGLQLLFYSVGIGQISSEVPQNLSASRPQDRQFILSSKKLLLSDSGFYLCAWSKDRGNEKLFFGSGTQLSVL.